This entry lists 32 T cell receptor beta chains sequenced from one sample in a study of spatial heterogeneity in lung cancer. Specified time point: sample taken at primary tumor resection. Without sorting, whole RNA was sequenced from tumor, nontumor lung or frozen PBMC. TCRdb itself ran the 5' RACE reads through MiXCR, one entry per CDR3 protein. The repertoire has about 85,000 distinct CDR3 sequences, approximately 20% of them found once; the top ten carry around 6.6%. The sequenced sample was PBMCs, obtained at surgery. The receptors originated from a male donor with early-stage non-small cell lung cancer.

The chain uses TRBV3-1 and TRBJ2-5; D possibly matches TRBD1 or TRBD2 (6 bases each). This CDR3 region has 13 residues. CDR1 and CDR2 from the germline V gene are LGHDT and YNNKEL (reference sequence). V lost 9 bases to trimming and J lost 5 bases, with 16 bases between them. The CDR3 DNA reads as TGTGCCAGTTATCGGGGGCAGGGGGAGACCCAGTACTTC. The encoded protein is CASYRGQGETQYF.

The chain couples TRBV12-3 or TRBV12-4 to TRBJ1-3; TRBD1 agrees at 8 bases. The CDR3 has 15 amino acids. V shed 7 bases, J shed 2 bases, and the junction held 7 bases outside the gene matches. The CDR3 nucleotides are TGTGCCAGCACCCCGGACAGGGTTGCTGGAAACACCATATATTTT. Protein sequence: CASTPDRVAGNTIYF.

This clonotype has a count of ten or more. V usage is TRBV25-1 and J usage is TRBJ2-2, with TRBD1 identical over 10 bases. The CDR3 covers 15 residues. The germline V gene encodes CDR1 MGHDK and CDR2 SYGVNS. V shed 7 bases and J 3 bases; nucleotides not matched to a gene: 5. CDR3 in DNA: TGTGCCAGCACCCCCGGACAGGGGGACACCGGGGAGCTGTTTTTT. Translated, it gives CASTPGQGDTGELFF.

This clonotype was picked up a small number of times. V usage is TRBV7-2 and J usage is TRBJ1-1; TRBD1 matches 8 bases. The J segment lost 2 bases and the V segment lost 4 bases, leaving 3 bases of the junction unmatched. The CDR3 loop spans 14 amino acids. Germline CDR1 is SGHTA and CDR2 is FQGNSA. This CDR3 is CASSSGQANTEAFF. DNA of the CDR3: TGTGCCAGCAGCTCGGGACAGGCTAACACTGAAGCTTTCTTT.

This chain uses TRBV24-1 with TRBJ2-3; 12 nucleotides line up with TRBD2. The CDR3 is 17 residues long. Germline-derived CDR1 and CDR2 are KGHDR and SFDVKD. The junction had 4 bases not matched to a gene; V was cut back by 4 bases and J by 0 bases. The CDR3 DNA reads as TGTGCCACCAGTGAGCCTACTAGCGGGGGGAGCACAGATACGCAGTATTTT. It specifies CATSEPTSGGSTDTQYF.

At least ten counts were recorded for this clonotype. The chain uses TRBV7-9 and TRBJ2-6; either TRBD1 or TRBD2 may fit D (5 bases each). The length of the CDR3 is 17 residues. Germline CDR1 and CDR2: SEHNR and FQNEAQ (reference sequence). V was trimmed by 5 bases and J by 5 bases, leaving 19 bases between them. CDR3 protein: CASSAGDGFFRANVLTF. In DNA, the CDR3 is TGTGCCAGCAGCGCCGGGGACGGGTTCTTCAGGGCCAACGTCCTGACTTTC.

This clonotype was picked up a small number of times. V gene TRBV6-1 combines with J gene TRBJ2-3; 13 nucleotides line up with TRBD2. The length of the CDR3 is 16 residues. In germline, CDR1 is MNHNS, CDR2 SASEGT. Germline trimming cut 6 bases from V and 4 bases from J; bases unmatched to any gene: 7. For the CDR3, the DNA is TGTGCCAGCAGAAAAACGGGACTAGCGGGACCAGATACGCAGTATTTT. This gives the protein CASRKTGLAGPDTQYF.

This chain joins TRBV29-1 and TRBJ2-7; D gene ambiguous. CDR1 and CDR2 from the germline V gene are SQVTM and ANQGSEA. The CDR3 length is 12 residues. Deletions cut 6 bases from V and 1 base from J, with 10 bases between. The DNA of the CDR3 is TGCAGCGTCTCCCGCACATCCTACGAGCAGTACTTC. Encoded protein: CSVSRTSYEQYF.

This chain uses TRBV29-1 with TRBJ1-3; D perhaps matches TRBD1 (6 bases). Germline CDR1 reads SQVTM; CDR2 reads ANQGSEA. Deletions cut 1 base from V and 4 bases from J, with 11 bases between. The CDR3 length is 14 residues. CDR3 sequence (DNA): TGCAGCGTTGAAGTCGGGGGCACGGGAAACACCATATATTTT. This gives the protein CSVEVGGTGNTIYF.

The CDR3 DNA reads as TGTGCCAGCAGCCCCGACAGGAGGTCGAACACCGGGGAGCTGTTTTTT. Protein: CASSPDRRSNTGELFF. The chain couples TRBV5-5 to TRBJ2-2; D perhaps matches TRBD1 (6 bases). CDR3 size: 16 residues. Deletions cut 4 bases from V and 0 bases from J, with 13 bases between. The germline V gene has CDR1 SGHKS and CDR2 YYEKEE (reference sequence).

This clonotype was counted many times. V and J are TRBV27 and TRBJ2-5, with 8 positions matching TRBD2. The CDR3 is 14 residues long. Germline CDR1 MNHEY, CDR2 SMNVEV (reference sequence). Trimming cost V 6 bases and J 4 bases; bases outside gene matches: 7. The CDR3 DNA sequence: TGTGCCAGCAGACCACTAGCGGCTGGAGAGACCCAGTACTTC. Its translation is CASRPLAAGETQYF.

J is TRBJ1-5 and V is TRBV4-1, with 7 bases aligning to TRBD1. The J segment lost 6 bases and the V segment lost 4 bases, leaving 18 bases of the junction unmatched. The CDR3 has 18 amino acids. Germline-derived CDR1 and CDR2 are MGHRA and YSYEKL. CDR3: CASSPTGAGKNTFQPQHF. The CDR3 coding sequence is TGCGCCAGCAGCCCCACAGGGGCAGGGAAAAATACTTTTCAGCCCCAGCATTTT.

In this sample, this clonotype turned up many times. The V call is TRBV5-6, the J call TRBJ2-1; no reliable D call. Germline lookup yields CDR1 SGHDT and CDR2 YYEEEE. V gave up 4 bases and J gave up 8 bases, with 16 bases separating them. CDR3 size: 14 residues. The CDR3 region has the DNA TGTGCCAGCAGCCGGTGGGCCACGACGGATGAGCAGTTCTTC. As protein: CASSRWATTDEQFF.

This clonotype came up many times. This rearrangement joins TRBV4-2 to TRBJ1-2; tentative D call: TRBD1 (5 bases). This CDR3 is 15 amino acids long. Germline lookup yields CDR1 LGHNA and CDR2 YNFKEQ. V was shortened by 4 bases and J by 3 bases, with 15 bases between the two germline ends. The CDR3, as DNA: TGTGCCAGCAGCCCCCGAGGCAGGGAATACTATGGCTACACCTTC. Its translation is CASSPRGREYYGYTF.

This clonotype was counted between two and nine times. CDR3 residues: CASSPPTVSYEQYF. The CDR3 DNA follows: TGTGCCAGCTCACCACCGACAGTATCCTACGAGCAGTACTTC. This rearrangement joins TRBV18 to TRBJ2-7, with D perhaps TRBD1 (5 bases). Trimming shortened V by 0 bases and J by 1 base, and 7 bases separated the two germline ends. This CDR3 is built from 14 residues. Looked up from germline, CDR1 is KGHSH and CDR2 is LQKENI.

V usage is TRBV15 and J usage is TRBJ2-3; TRBD1 is a possible D gene (7 bases). Germline V gives CDR1 LNHNV, CDR2 YYDKDF (reference sequence). The germline V and J ends were trimmed by 5 bases and 0 bases, with 15 bases remaining between them. The CDR3 is made up of 16 amino acids. The CDR3 bases are TGTGCCACCAGCCGGACTACAGGGGTGAGCACAGATACGCAGTATTTT. It codes for CATSRTTGVSTDTQYF. Full variable domain (remainder filled in from reference TRBV15 and TRBJ2-3): DAMVIQNPRYQVTQFGKPVTLSCSQTLNHNVMYWYQQKSSQAPKLLFHYYDKDFNNEADTPDNFQSRRPNTSFCFLDIRSPGLGDTAMYLCATSRTTGVSTDTQYFGPGTRLTVL.

Regarding this clonotype: One base away lies a much larger clone, so this may be a sequencing read error. V gene TRBV24-1 combines with J gene TRBJ2-5, with D possibly matching TRBD2 (5 bases). The CDR3 is 13 residues long. CDR1 KGHDR and CDR2 SFDVKD come from the germline V gene. CDR3 sequence (DNA): TGTGCCACCAGTGATTTCCGGGGAGAGACCCGGTACTTC. Protein product: CATSDFRGETRYF.

This clonotype was picked up many times. The V and J genes are TRBV6-5 and TRBJ1-4; tentative D call: TRBD1 (5 bases). Germline lookup yields CDR1 MNHEY and CDR2 SVGAGI. The CDR3 is 12 residues long. The V gene lost 10 bases and the J gene lost 8 bases, with 14 bases spanning the gap. The DNA for the CDR3 is TGTGCCACCCGGGACTTCGGGGAAAAACTGTTTTTT. It translates to CATRDFGEKLFF.

This clonotype was found many times. The chain joins TRBV28 to TRBJ2-1; 7 nucleotides align to TRBD2. This CDR3 region has 14 residues. Germline V gene lookup returns CDR1 MDHEN and CDR2 SYDVKM. The trim removed 8 bases at V and 2 bases at J, leaving 6 bases unmatched. CDR3: CASGRGGPYNEQFF. CDR3 sequence (DNA): TGTGCCAGCGGAAGGGGAGGGCCCTACAATGAGCAGTTCTTC. Variable domain in full (rest from reference TRBV28 and TRBJ2-1): DVKVTQSSRYLVKRTGEKVFLECVQDMDHENMFWYRQDPGLGLRLIYFSYDVKMKEKGDIPEGYSVSREKKERFSLILESASTNQTSMYLCASGRGGPYNEQFFGPGTRLTVL.

This rearrangement joins TRBV2 to TRBJ1-2; D is unresolved. The CDR3 is made up of 14 amino acids. The V end was cut by 0 bases, the J end by 8 bases, with 13 bases between. Germline CDR1 is SNHLY and CDR2 is FYNNEI. CDR3 bases: TGTGCCAGCAGTGAAGCTGACACCCGTCTCGGCTACACCTTC. This codes for CASSEADTRLGYTF.

The chain uses TRBV6-6 and TRBJ2-1, with 11 bases that match TRBD2. This CDR3 spans 19 amino acids. Trimming took 9 bases from V and 0 from J; bases not matched to a gene: 16. Germline-derived CDR1 and CDR2 are MNHNY and SVGAGI (reference sequence). CDR3 in amino acids: CASRGPGLAGGSSYNEQFF. CDR3 nucleotide sequence: TGTGCCAGTCGAGGCCCCGGGCTAGCGGGGGGTAGCTCCTACAATGAGCAGTTCTTC.

This chain joins TRBV6-5 and TRBJ2-1; D not resolved. The CDR3 is 12 residues long. Deletions cut 0 bases from V and 7 bases from J, with 4 bases between. CDR1 and CDR2 from the germline V gene are MNHEY and SVGAGI. CDR3: CASSYSPNEQFF. DNA of the CDR3: TGTGCCAGCAGTTACTCGCCGAATGAGCAGTTCTTC.

This clonotype was counted a few times. The chain carries TRBV5-1 and TRBJ2-2; D not resolved. This CDR3 region has 12 residues. Between the trimmed V and J ends, which lost 0 bases and 6 bases, there was a span of 3 bases. Germline V gene sequence: CDR1 SGHRS, CDR2 YFSETQ. CDR3 amino acids: CASSLEAGELFF. The CDR3 region has the DNA TGCGCCAGCAGCTTGGAAGCCGGGGAGCTGTTTTTT.

This rearrangement joins TRBV19 to TRBJ1-5, with D hard to call. This CDR3 spans 14 amino acids. Germline V gives CDR1 LNHDA, CDR2 SQIVND (reference sequence). V was cut by 6 bases and J by 2 bases, with 11 bases left in between. The CDR3 here is CASRMPGGNQPQHF. The CDR3 bases are TGTGCCAGTAGAATGCCCGGGGGCAATCAGCCCCAGCATTTT.

The rearrangement joins TRBV20-1 to TRBJ2-7, with TRBD1 as a possible D gene (6 bases). The CDR3 loop spans 16 amino acids. Trimming took off 0 bases at V and 4 bases at J, with 19 bases between the two ends. The germline V gene encodes CDR1 DFQATT and CDR2 SNEGSKA (reference sequence). The CDR3 sequence: CSARDPRDTPGYEQYF. CDR3 DNA: TGCAGTGCTAGAGACCCAAGGGACACACCGGGGTACGAGCAGTACTTC.

This clonotype was detected ten times or more. The chain combines TRBV4-2 with TRBJ2-1, with 9 bases matching TRBD1. The CDR3 is 16 amino acids. Germline V gene data show CDR1 as LGHNA and CDR2 as YNFKEQ. The V and J ends lost 4 bases and 3 bases, in that order; junction bases with no gene match: 7. The CDR3 loop reads CASSPRTGEGYNEQFF. DNA of the CDR3: TGTGCCAGCAGCCCCCGGACAGGGGAAGGCTACAATGAGCAGTTCTTC.

The chain recombines TRBV3-1 with TRBJ2-3; 11 bases are a match to TRBD2. The J segment lost 5 bases and the V segment lost 2 bases, leaving 9 bases of the junction unmatched. CDR3 length equals 17 residues. Germline V lookup: CDR1 LGHDT, CDR2 YNNKEL (reference sequence). DNA for the CDR3: TGTGCCAGCAGCCAATCGGGACTAGCGGAAGGGGAAGATACGCAGTATTTT. Translated, it gives CASSQSGLAEGEDTQYF.

This clonotype was recorded at least ten times. This sequence joins TRBV10-3 and TRBJ1-5; 10 nucleotides agree with TRBD1. The CDR3 totals 13 residues. The germline CDR1 and CDR2 sequences are ENHRY and SYGVKD. V lost 6 bases and J lost 6; bases outside the gene matches: 2. CDR3 protein: CAISGDRGQPQHF. In DNA, the CDR3 is TGTGCCATCAGCGGGGACAGGGGTCAGCCCCAGCATTTT.

Many counts were recorded for this clonotype. The chain joins TRBV28 to TRBJ2-7; D is unclear. V lost 7 bases to trimming and J lost 6 bases, with 13 bases between them. CDR1 MDHEN and CDR2 SYDVKM come from the germline V gene. This CDR3 comprises 12 residues. The CDR3 protein is CASKQAFSEQYF. For the CDR3, the DNA is TGTGCCAGCAAGCAGGCGTTCTCCGAGCAGTACTTC.

The chain uses TRBV18 and TRBJ2-2; D perhaps matches TRBD2 (5 bases). From germline, CDR1 is KGHSH and CDR2 LQKENI. The CDR3 runs 15 residues. V gave up 0 bases and J gave up 2 bases, with 7 bases separating them. CDR3 sequence (DNA): TGTGCCAGCTCACCACCAGGGAGCAACACCGGGGAGCTGTTTTTT. Translation gives CASSPPGSNTGELFF.

This clonotype was seen a handful of times. The CDR3 DNA reads TGTGCCAGCAGTTCCCCAGGGCTAGCGGGGAAAGAGACCCAGTACTTC. Amino acids: CASSSPGLAGKETQYF. The J gene is TRBJ2-5, the V gene TRBV28, with 9 positions matching TRBD2. The CDR3 contains 16 residues. J gave up 3 bases and V 4 bases, and 9 bases lay outside the gene matches. Germline-derived CDR1 and CDR2 are MDHEN and SYDVKM.

This clonotype has ten or more counts. This chain joins TRBV19 and TRBJ2-5, with a tentative D call TRBD2 (5 bases). The V gene's germline CDR1 is LNHDA and CDR2 SQIVND (reference sequence). There are 13 residues in the CDR3. Between the trimmed V and J ends, which lost 8 bases and 2 bases, there was a span of 12 bases. The CDR3 reads CASSTGVQETQYF. In DNA, the CDR3 is TGTGCCAGTTCCACCGGGGTTCAAGAGACCCAGTACTTC.